One sample yielded the 27 T cell receptor beta chains listed below, sequenced in a study of CD8 T cells in ankylosing spondylitis. TCRdb called the 5' RACE reads again in MiXCR, with one record for every CDR3 protein. The sample carries tens of thousands of distinct CDR3 sequences, 7.2% recorded once. Sequencing was carried out using blood, either unsorted or a sorted T cell fraction (not recorded which). The receptors here all came from a male donor with ankylosing spondylitis or in good health (not recorded which).

This clonotype was observed a few times. This rearrangement joins TRBV29-1 to TRBJ2-4; weak D call: TRBD1 (6 bases). The CDR3 totals 12 residues. Trimming removed 3 bases from V and 4 bases from J, with 7 bases in between. In germline, CDR1 is SQVTM, CDR2 ANQGSEA. CDR3 in DNA: TGCAGCGTTGATAGGGGGAAAAACATTCAGTACTTC. Amino acids: CSVDRGKNIQYF.

In DNA form, the CDR3 reads TGTGCCAGCAGTCCGGGACAAAATGGAGCCGAGCAGTACTTC. Protein sequence: CASSPGQNGAEQYF. The chain combines TRBV7-8 with TRBJ2-7; TRBD1 is a possible D gene (6 bases). Trimming cost V 6 bases and J 6 bases, with 18 bases left between them. There are 14 residues in the CDR3. CDR1 is SGHVS, CDR2 FQNEAQ, per germline.

In this sample, this clonotype turned up many times. The gene calls are TRBV15 and TRBJ2-5; 10 bases align to TRBD2. Trimming removed 7 bases from V and 5 bases from J; junction bases left unmatched: 13. Germline V gene sequence: CDR1 LNHNV, CDR2 YYDKDF (reference sequence). This CDR3 contains 16 residues. CDR3 in DNA: TGTGCCACCACCTCAGGGGCTAGCGGGAGTACGGAGACCCAGTACTTC. Its translation: CATTSGASGSTETQYF.

The table lists this clonotype with a few counts. The V gene is TRBV18, the J gene TRBJ2-7, with TRBD1 identical over 7 bases. V lost 5 bases, J lost 0 bases, and 16 bases stayed unmatched. The CDR3 has 18 amino acids. CDR1 and CDR2 from the germline V gene are KGHSH and LQKENI. The CDR3 nucleotides read TGTGCCAGCTCAGGACAGGTGGGCATCGAAGGGAGCTCCTACGAGCAGTACTTC. Encoded protein: CASSGQVGIEGSSYEQYF.

This clonotype came up many times. V is TRBV12-3 or TRBV12-4 and J is TRBJ2-1, with 8 bases aligning to TRBD2. After removal of 2 bases from V and 3 bases from J, the junction contained 3 bases not matched to a gene. This CDR3 has 15 amino acids. The CDR3 loop reads CASSLPGGGYNEQFF. DNA for the CDR3: TGTGCCAGCAGTTTACCGGGGGGGGGCTACAATGAGCAGTTCTTC.

This clonotype was counted at least ten times. This chain uses TRBV29-1 with TRBJ2-1; 12 bases are shared with TRBD2. The CDR3 length is 15 residues. Trimming took 3 bases from V and 9 from J; bases not matched to a gene: 9. Germline CDR1 and CDR2: SQVTM and ANQGSEA. The CDR3 here is CSVDGASGRGGEQFF. The CDR3 bases are TGCAGCGTTGATGGGGCTAGCGGGAGGGGTGGTGAGCAGTTCTTC.

There are many counts of this clonotype. The rearrangement uses TRBV12-3 or TRBV12-4 and TRBJ1-2, with 7 bases fitting TRBD1. J was trimmed by 8 bases and V by 5 bases; bases with no gene match: 11. The CDR3 is made up of 14 amino acids. In DNA form, the CDR3 reads TGTGCCAGCAGTGTCCCCGGGACAGATCAGGGCTACACCTTC. This gives the protein CASSVPGTDQGYTF.

This clonotype was seen ten or more times. The CDR3 protein is CASSLTGENNEQFF. For the CDR3, the DNA is TGCGCCAGCAGCTTGACAGGGGAAAACAATGAGCAGTTCTTC. The rearrangement links TRBV5-1 to TRBJ2-1; TRBD1 agrees at 7 bases. This CDR3 spans 14 amino acids. Germline CDR1 SGHRS, CDR2 YFSETQ. With V trimmed by 1 base and J by 5 bases, 3 bases remained unmatched.

At least ten counts were recorded for this clonotype. The chain carries TRBV3-1 and TRBJ2-3, with 8 nucleotides matching TRBD2. This CDR3 has 16 residues. The germline CDR1 and CDR2 sequences are LGHDT and YNNKEL (reference sequence). J lost 4 bases, V lost 1 base, and 7 bases had no gene match. The CDR3 DNA reads as TGTGCCAGCAGCCAAGCCATAGCGGGATTGTCAGATACGCAGTATTTT. Translating gives CASSQAIAGLSDTQYF.

This clonotype has a count of ten or more. This rearrangement joins TRBV5-1 to TRBJ1-3; 7 nucleotides match TRBD1. V dropped 6 bases and J dropped 7; count of bases not matched to a gene: 13. The germline V gene encodes CDR1 SGHRS and CDR2 YFSETQ. The CDR3 runs to 15 residues. The CDR3 is CASTTGDSIGNTIYF. The CDR3 DNA is TGCGCCAGCACCACTGGGGACAGCATTGGCAACACCATATATTTT.

This clonotype was observed at least ten times. CDR3 DNA: TGCAGCGTTTATGGAAACACCGGGGAGCTGTTTTTT. This sequence encodes CSVYGNTGELFF. V and J are TRBV29-1 and TRBJ2-2, with D unclear. The germline CDR1 and CDR2 sequences are SQVTM and ANQGSEA. The germline V and J ends were trimmed by 5 bases and 2 bases, with 6 bases remaining between them. This CDR3 contains 12 residues.

Ten or more counts support this clonotype. V usage is TRBV7-8 and J usage is TRBJ1-1; a weak D match, TRBD1 (5 bases). The V end was cut by 1 base, the J end by 11 bases, with 17 bases between. This CDR3 region has 14 residues. Germline V gene lookup returns CDR1 SGHVS and CDR2 FQNEAQ. Here the CDR3 DNA reads TGTGCCAGCAGCTTAGGGGGGTCTAGGACCGGGGCTTTCTTT. It is translated as CASSLGGSRTGAFF. Full variable domain (outside the CDR3, taken from reference TRBV7-8 and TRBJ1-1): GAGVSQSPRYKVAKRGQDVALRCDPISGHVSLFWYQQALGQGPEFLTYFQNEAQLDKSGLPSDRFFAERPEGSVSTLKIQRTQQEDSAVYLCASSLGGSRTGAFFGQGTRLTVV.

The table lists this clonotype with many counts. The J gene is TRBJ1-1, the V gene TRBV6-6; D is possibly TRBD1 (5 bases). The CDR3 is 13 amino acids. Germline assignment: CDR1 MNHNY and CDR2 SVGAGI (reference sequence). The V end was cut by 2 bases, the J end by 6 bases, with 10 bases between. The CDR3 coding sequence is TGTGCCAGCAGTTACGCGACAGACTCTGAAGCTTTCTTT. The encoded protein is CASSYATDSEAFF.

By share, this clonotype ranks as medium-sized. The V and J genes are TRBV27 and TRBJ2-7; 9 bases are a match to TRBD2. This CDR3 contains 14 residues. Germline V CDR1 and CDR2: MNHEY, SMNVEV (reference sequence). Unmatched junction bases numbered 2, after V lost 2 bases and J lost 3 bases. Written as DNA, the CDR3 is TGTGCCAGCAGTTTAATAGCGGGAGTCTACGAGCAGTACTTC. It yields the protein CASSLIAGVYEQYF.

This clonotype has more than one count but fewer than ten. The rearrangement uses TRBV7-2 and TRBJ2-5; 11 bases agree with TRBD2. Germline V CDR1 and CDR2: SGHTA, FQGNSA. This CDR3 has 15 amino acids. The V and J ends lost 5 bases and 3 bases, in that order; junction bases with no gene match: 5. The DNA of the CDR3 is TGTGCCAGCAGCGCCTCGGGACTAGCGGAAGAGACCCAGTACTTC. Its protein product is CASSASGLAEETQYF.

This clonotype is deemed medium-sized. V is TRBV5-1 and J is TRBJ2-2; TRBD1 or TRBD2 may be the D gene (5 bases each). The germline gives CDR1 SGHRS, CDR2 YFSETQ. There are 14 residues in the CDR3. Trimming left V 4 bases short and J 2 bases short, with 9 bases between. CDR3 region: CASSRDGNTGELFF. CDR3 bases: TGCGCCAGCAGCCGGGACGGAAACACCGGGGAGCTGTTTTTT.

This clonotype was seen a few times. The V call is TRBV7-2, the J call TRBJ2-1, with 10 bases fitting TRBD2. This CDR3 is built from 15 residues. Trimming took 3 bases from V and 3 from J; bases not matched to a gene: 2. Germline CDR1 reads SGHTA; CDR2 reads FQGNSA. The CDR3 DNA sequence: TGTGCCAGCAGCTTCACTAGCGGGAACTACAATGAGCAGTTCTTC. This encodes CASSFTSGNYNEQFF.

This clonotype was seen many times. The chain employs TRBV5-1 and TRBJ1-1; D uncertain. This CDR3 region has 13 residues. Germline V lookup: CDR1 SGHRS, CDR2 YFSETQ. Between the trimmed V and J ends, which lost 4 bases and 0 bases, there was a span of 7 bases. In DNA form, the CDR3 reads TGCGCCAGCAGCGCAGGAATGAACACTGAAGCTTTCTTT. This sequence encodes CASSAGMNTEAFF.

The table lists this clonotype with many counts. The rearrangement uses TRBV9 and TRBJ2-3; a possible D gene is TRBD2 (5 bases). Trimming removed 0 bases at V and 5 bases at J, with 7 bases between. Per the germline V gene, CDR1 is SGDLS and CDR2 is YYNGEE. CDR3 length: 13 amino acids. The CDR3 loop is CASSVGSEDTQYF. The CDR3 DNA follows: TGTGCCAGCAGCGTAGGTAGCGAAGATACGCAGTATTTT.

A few counts support this clonotype. This sequence joins TRBV7-2 and TRBJ1-3; D might be TRBD1 (6 bases). Trimming shortened V by 2 bases and J by 3 bases, and 11 bases separated the two germline ends. Per the germline V gene, CDR1 is SGHTA and CDR2 is FQGNSA. The CDR3 runs to 15 residues. In nucleotides, the CDR3 is TGTGCCAGCAGCTTAATACGGGGGCTTGGAAACACCATATATTTT. Amino acid sequence: CASSLIRGLGNTIYF.

This clonotype appeared many times. J is TRBJ2-7 and V is TRBV2; TRBD2 aligns across 11 bases. The V and J ends lost 1 base and 0 bases, in that order; junction bases with no gene match: 8. The CDR3 spans 18 residues. The germline V gene encodes CDR1 SNHLY and CDR2 FYNNEI. The CDR3 bases are TGTGCCAGCAGTGAAGATTCTAGCGGGAGGTCAAGCTCCTACGAGCAGTACTTC. Its protein product is CASSEDSSGRSSSYEQYF.

This clonotype was seen a few times. This chain connects TRBV27 to TRBJ2-1; possible D gene TRBD2, 6 bases. V was trimmed by 5 bases and J by 9 bases, leaving 14 bases between them. The length of the CDR3 is 13 residues. Germline V gene lookup returns CDR1 MNHEY and CDR2 SMNVEV (reference sequence). The CDR3 nucleotides read TGTGCCAGCAGTCCGCGACTAGTTGGTGAGCAGTTCTTC. It yields the protein CASSPRLVGEQFF.

Ten or more counts support this clonotype. The chain links TRBV6-1 to TRBJ2-1; D possibly corresponds to TRBD2 (6 bases). The CDR3 covers 15 residues. The ends were cut back, 4 bases at V and 10 bases at J, with 20 bases in the middle. The germline V gene encodes CDR1 MNHNS and CDR2 SASEGT. In DNA form, the CDR3 reads TGTGCCAGCAGTGTAGAGGGACTCCTCCAGGGAGAGCAGTTCTTC. It is translated as CASSVEGLLQGEQFF.

This clonotype was seen ten or more times. The chain carries TRBV7-8 and TRBJ1-1; a possible D gene is TRBD1 (5 bases). The germline V and J ends were trimmed by 5 bases and 0 bases, with 16 bases remaining between them. The germline V gene has CDR1 SGHVS and CDR2 FQNEAQ. The CDR3 extends over 16 amino acids. CDR3 region: CASSPLIEDMNTEAFF. Here the CDR3 DNA reads TGTGCCAGCAGCCCCCTAATTGAGGACATGAACACTGAAGCTTTCTTT.

There are many counts of this clonotype. J is TRBJ2-1 and V is TRBV5-1; unclear D gene. There are 12 residues in the CDR3. Trimming cost V 4 bases and J 7 bases, with 9 bases left between them. Germline loops: CDR1 SGHRS, CDR2 YFSETQ. As DNA, the CDR3 is TGCGCCAGCAGCCTGGACGGGAATGAGCAGTTCTTC. Residues: CASSLDGNEQFF.

This clonotype was observed at least ten times. The genes are TRBV3-1 and TRBJ2-3, with 8 nucleotides matching TRBD2. V trimming: 5 bases; J trimming: 4 bases; junction bases outside the gene matches: 8. CDR1 and CDR2 (germline): LGHDT, YNNKEL (reference sequence). The CDR3 extends over 15 amino acids. In nucleotides, the CDR3 is TGTGCCAGCAGCTCCGGGACTAGGGCCCCAGATACGCAGTATTTT. This sequence encodes CASSSGTRAPDTQYF.

This clonotype has ten or more counts. V usage is TRBV11-2 and J usage is TRBJ2-7, with 9 positions matching TRBD2. CDR3 length: 15 amino acids. V lost 1 base and J lost 3; bases outside the gene matches: 4. CDR1 SGHAT and CDR2 FQNNGV come from the germline V gene. CDR3 sequence reads: CASSLVALAGYEQYF. In DNA form, the CDR3 reads TGTGCCAGCAGCTTAGTAGCACTAGCGGGCTACGAGCAGTACTTC.